A selection of T cell receptor beta chains follows, all from one sample in a study of T cell changes during pregnancy in multiple sclerosis. Libraries were prepared by immunoSEQ multiplex PCR; TCRdb keeps only in-frame clonotypes and omits some of them. The sample includes tens of thousands of clones, 85% to 95% of them seen just once. This material consisted of peripheral blood, taken in the third trimester of pregnancy. The origin of the receptors is a female donor with multiple sclerosis, enrolled in a pregnancy study. The CDR3 runs from the conserved cysteine through the conserved F or W. The D gene is left open where the match is weak.

V gene | D gene | CDR3 protein
TRBV6-5 | TRBD2 | CASSLGGGAVDTQYF
TRBV27 | - | CASSLEGPVGGYTF
TRBV30 | TRBD1 | CAWSPLTGGLETQYF
TRBV27 | - | CASTIQSSYNSPLHF
TRBV11-2 | TRBD1 | CASSYRGLMNTEAFF
TRBV15 | - | CATSRVRDSNQPQHF
TRBV9 | TRBD2 | CASSDIAGAGTQYF
TRBV5-8 | TRBD1 | CASSPDRAATQYF
TRBV27 | TRBD2 | CASSFSGGALETQYF
TRBV5-1 | TRBD2 | CASSLAGKRTDTQYF
TRBV2 | - | CASSEEGANYGYTF
TRBV18 | - | CASSPFLAGTQETQYF
TRBV2 | TRBD1 | CASSYGTGGLNF
TRBV7-2 | - | CASSLAGGPKWYEQYF
TRBV5-4 | TRBD1 | CASSSRTGKGNEQFF
TRBV7-3 | TRBD1 | CASSTTGLTEAFF
TRBV29-1 | TRBD1 | CSAWTGGREKLFF
TRBV7-9 | TRBD1 | CASSPLQGAGAEAFF
TRBV5-1 | TRBD2 | CASSGGLAGNEQFF
TRBV7-9 | TRBD1 | CASSPGQGLDYGYTF
TRBV18 | - | CASSPDGDEKLFF
TRBV5-4 | - | CASSPPSGNTDTQYF
TRBV5-1 | TRBD1 | CASSLEGQSAGELFF
TRBV10-3 | - | CAISEEQAGQFF
TRBV18 | TRBD1 | CASSPGQSSYNEQFF
TRBV5-6 | - | CASSTAGSTEAFF
TRBV9 | TRBD2 | CASSPRLAAQPETQYF
TRBV4-1 | - | CASSRHDRGGGNNEQFF
TRBV19 | - | CASTPGATYGYTF
TRBV19 | TRBD2 | CASSDISGGAMNEQFF
TRBV9 | - | CASSALSGKSYNEQFF
TRBV2 | - | CASSEEFGGAETQYF
TRBV27 | TRBD2 | CASRHRGLAGIKNTGELFF
TRBV27 | TRBD1 | CASSPGTGFLEQFF
TRBV7-4 | - | CASSLRLGNQPQHF
TRBV6-5 | - | CASSPGGPLHF
TRBV7-2 | TRBD1 | CASSRFWTGGFSYEQYF
TRBV19 | TRBD1 | CASSIQGATYEQYF
TRBV5-1 | TRBD1 | CASSTAGTAGTQYF
TRBV5-1 | - | CASSLGQNTGELFF
TRBV6-6 | - | CASSYYGGNTEAFF
TRBV18 | - | CASSPPGGIPGAYGYTF
TRBV6-4 | - | CASRKGQNTEAFF
TRBV2 | - | CASSAGLLNTEAFF
TRBV2 | - | CASAGGVRANSPLHF
TRBV19 | - | CASSIWLAPPRKLFF
TRBV13 | TRBD1 | CASSPRGQGFLGTQYF
TRBV18 | TRBD1 | CASSRKGQTSYEQYF
TRBV19 | TRBD2 | CASTRAGVNEQFF
TRBV11-2 | - | CASSKDRAAFYGYTF
TRBV4-1 | - | CASSQLTFTPDTQYF
TRBV5-5 | TRBD1 | CASSPTGDHGAFF
TRBV11-2 | TRBD1 | CASSRGPGQGAGEKLFF
TRBV19 | - | CASSIGGISSYNSPLHF
TRBV25-1 | - | CASSESTGGYTF
TRBV10-3 | - | CAISESGITGELFF
TRBV12-5 | TRBD2 | CASGTTRTDTQYF
TRBV19 | TRBD1 | CAGARTGSNQPQHF